The 26 T cell receptor beta chains below all came from one sample that was sequenced in a study of T cells after yellow fever vaccination. TCRdb re-analysed the 5' RACE reads in MiXCR, keeping a single row per CDR3 protein. The table includes a few hundred thousand distinct CDR3 sequences, about a sixth detected once. This specimen was PBMCs, taken 5 to 6 days after the first yellow fever vaccination. The source is a man aged 18 to 29 who received the YFV17D yellow fever vaccine.

The V and J genes are TRBV27 and TRBJ1-2; perhaps TRBD1 as D (5 bases). Trimming stripped 7 bases from V and 1 base from J, with 10 bases between. The CDR3 runs 13 residues. The germline CDR1 and CDR2 sequences are MNHEY and SMNVEV (reference sequence). Here the CDR3 reads CASMGGGNYGYTF. CDR3 DNA: TGTGCCAGCATGGGGGGGGGTAACTATGGCTACACCTTC.

This clonotype came up a few times. The V call is TRBV10-3, the J call TRBJ1-2; 8 nucleotides match TRBD1. The V gene end was trimmed by 6 bases and the J gene end by 12 bases; junction bases not matched to a gene: 12. In germline, CDR1 is ENHRY, CDR2 SYGVKD. CDR3 length: 13 amino acids. The DNA for the CDR3 is TGTGCCATCAGAGAGGCCCAGGGGGCCGCGCACACCTTC. Residues: CAIREAQGAAHTF.

The sample holds a few counts of this clonotype. The chain employs TRBV30 and TRBJ1-1; TRBD1 matches at 7 bases. This CDR3 has 14 amino acids. V lost 4 bases, J lost 1 base, and 6 bases stayed unmatched. Looked up from germline, CDR1 is GTSNPN and CDR2 is SVGIG (reference sequence). The CDR3 spells CAWILTGSNTEAFF. Here the CDR3 DNA reads TGTGCCTGGATCCTGACAGGGTCGAACACTGAAGCTTTCTTT. Looking up the rest from reference TRBV30 and TRBJ1-1 gives the full variable domain: SQTIHQWPATLVQPVGSPLSLECTVEGTSNPNLYWYRQAAGRGLQLLFYSVGIGQISSEVPQNLSASRPQDRQFILSSKKLLLSDSGFYLCAWILTGSNTEAFFGQGTRLTVV.

Only a few counts were recorded for this clonotype. This chain connects TRBV3-1 to TRBJ2-5; 7 bases align to TRBD2. Germline loops: CDR1 LGHDT, CDR2 YNNKEL (reference sequence). CDR3 length: 16 amino acids. V gave up 3 bases and J gave up 5 bases; unmatched junction bases: 12. CDR3 DNA sequence: TGTGCCAGCAGCCACATACCGGGACGGGGAGGGGAGACCCAGTACTTC. It codes for CASSHIPGRGGETQYF.

The chain has TRBV13 and TRBJ2-6; 8 nucleotides agree with TRBD2. Germline CDR1 is PRHDT and CDR2 is FYEKMQ (reference sequence). The CDR3 consists of 17 residues. V gave up 2 bases and J gave up 0 bases; unmatched junction bases: 3. In DNA, the CDR3 is TGTGCCAGCAGCTTAATTAGCGGGGCCTCTGGGGCCAACGTCCTGACTTTC. It encodes CASSLISGASGANVLTF.

This chain connects TRBV20-1 to TRBJ1-1; no reliable D call. Germline loops: CDR1 DFQATT, CDR2 SNEGSKA (reference sequence). The CDR3 loop spans 13 amino acids. Trimming cost V 6 bases and J 0 bases, with 11 bases left between them. For the CDR3, the DNA is TGCAGTGCAAAACAGAGCATGAACACTGAAGCTTTCTTT. This gives the protein CSAKQSMNTEAFF.

This chain connects TRBV9 to TRBJ1-1; D is unresolved. This CDR3 is 16 amino acids long. V lost 0 bases and J 6 bases, leaving 18 bases between the germline ends. Germline CDR1 and CDR2: SGDLS and YYNGEE. The CDR3 here is CASSVAGSYRNAEAFF. The CDR3 DNA reads TGTGCCAGCAGCGTAGCGGGGTCCTACAGAAACGCTGAAGCTTTCTTT.

This clonotype was picked up a small number of times. This chain joins TRBV4-2 and TRBJ1-1; D is ambiguous. The CDR3 runs 12 residues. CDR1 is LGHNA and CDR2 is YNFKEQ in the germline V gene. The V end was cut by 0 bases, the J end by 7 bases, with 6 bases between. Here the CDR3 DNA reads TGTGCCAGCAGCCAAGACCTAAATGAAGCTTTCTTT. Protein product: CASSQDLNEAFF.

This clonotype was seen a handful of times. The V and J genes are TRBV2 and TRBJ1-2; 7 nucleotides match TRBD1. The V and J ends lost 6 bases and 3 bases, in that order; junction bases with no gene match: 7. The germline V gene encodes CDR1 SNHLY and CDR2 FYNNEI. The CDR3 has 14 amino acids. The CDR3 sequence: CASSPQGQDYGYTF. The CDR3, as DNA: TGTGCCAGCAGCCCACAGGGGCAAGACTATGGCTACACCTTC. Full variable domain (rest looked up from reference TRBV2 and TRBJ1-2): EPEVTQTPSHQVTQMGQEVILRCVPISNHLYFYWYRQILGQKVEFLVSFYNNEISEKSEIFDDQFSVERPDGSNFTLKIRSTKLEDSAMYFCASSPQGQDYGYTFGSGTRLTVV.

Only a few counts were recorded for this clonotype. The chain links TRBV19 to TRBJ1-5; tentatively, D is TRBD1 (6 bases). Germline CDR1 LNHDA, CDR2 SQIVND (reference sequence). V was pared by 5 bases and J by 4 bases, with 21 bases between. The CDR3 extends over 17 amino acids. The DNA of the CDR3 is TGTGCCAGTAGTTCCTTTGCCCCCAGGGGTGGAAATCAGCCCCAGCATTTT. This codes for CASSSFAPRGGNQPQHF.

The CDR3 DNA reads as TGTGCCAGCAGTTTCGACAGTACTAGCGCTGGGGCCAACGTCCTGACTTTC. Amino acids: CASSFDSTSAGANVLTF. The chain links TRBV27 to TRBJ2-6; 7 bases are a match to TRBD2. This CDR3 spans 17 amino acids. The trim removed 3 bases at V and 2 bases at J, leaving 7 bases unmatched. Germline values: CDR1 MNHEY, CDR2 SMNVEV (reference sequence).

This clonotype has more than one count but fewer than ten. The V and J genes are TRBV10-3 and TRBJ2-1, with 9 bases matching TRBD1. V lost 7 bases, J lost 7 bases, and 2 bases stayed unmatched. Germline values: CDR1 ENHRY, CDR2 SYGVKD. The CDR3 has 12 residues. The CDR3 is CAITGQGNEQFF. The CDR3 nucleotides read TGTGCCATCACGGGACAGGGTAATGAGCAGTTCTTC.

The rearrangement links TRBV5-1 to TRBJ2-7; no clear D gene. V lost 3 bases to trimming and J lost 7 bases, with 17 bases between them. This CDR3 contains 14 residues. The germline V gene has CDR1 SGHRS and CDR2 YFSETQ. CDR3: CASSSIGPLGEQYF. DNA of the CDR3: TGCGCCAGCAGCTCGATTGGACCACTTGGGGAGCAGTACTTC.

The chain recombines TRBV11-2 with TRBJ2-7, with D maybe TRBD2 (6 bases). Germline V CDR1 and CDR2: SGHAT, FQNNGV. CDR3 size: 12 residues. The CDR3 here is CASSLVGGPLLV. CDR3 in DNA: TGTGCCAGCAGCTTAGTCGGGGGACCGCTTCTCGTC.

The gene calls are TRBV14 and TRBJ2-1, with 8 positions matching TRBD1. The CDR3 consists of 18 residues. The V gene's germline CDR1 is SGHDN and CDR2 FVKESK. V lost 1 base, J lost 6 bases, and 14 bases stayed unmatched. The CDR3 region has the DNA TGTGCCAGCAGCCAAGTGGGTTTTGGACAGGGTATTTTCAATGAGCAGTTCTTC. This codes for CASSQVGFGQGIFNEQFF.

The chain links TRBV10-2 to TRBJ2-1, with TRBD2 identical over 7 bases. The V and J ends lost 4 bases and 7 bases, in that order; junction bases with no gene match: 16. The germline V gene has CDR1 WSHSY and CDR2 SAAADI. The CDR3 is made up of 17 amino acids. The CDR3 reads CASSVALGGFHANEQFF. The CDR3 coding sequence is TGCGCCAGCAGTGTAGCTCTGGGAGGGTTTCACGCGAATGAGCAGTTCTTC.

The table lists this clonotype with a few counts. This chain links TRBV6-5 with TRBJ1-1; D is possibly TRBD1 (6 bases). The CDR3 runs to 17 residues. Trimming removed 0 bases at V and 5 bases at J, with 19 bases between. CDR1 MNHEY and CDR2 SVGAGI come from the germline V gene. The DNA of the CDR3 is TGTGCCAGCAGTTACTCAGCGAAAAGGCTGAGGGGGACTGAAGCTTTCTTT. It encodes CASSYSAKRLRGTEAFF.

A few counts support this clonotype. CDR3 protein: CASSIRAGDNEQFF. CDR3 nucleotide sequence: TGTGCCAGTAGTATTCGGGCAGGGGACAATGAGCAGTTCTTC. V and J are TRBV19 and TRBJ2-1; the D gene is possibly TRBD1 (6 bases). The germline CDR1 and CDR2 sequences are LNHDA and SQIVND (reference sequence). V lost 3 bases and J 5 bases, leaving 11 bases between the germline ends. The CDR3 is 14 amino acids.

The chain links TRBV30 to TRBJ1-5; maybe TRBD1 (5 bases). CDR3 length: 13 residues. The germline CDR1 and CDR2 sequences are GTSNPN and SVGIG (reference sequence). V lost 2 bases and J lost 3, with 8 bases in between. Here the CDR3 reads CAWSNRNNQPQHF. The CDR3 nucleotides are TGTGCCTGGAGTAACAGGAACAATCAGCCCCAGCATTTT.

Only a few counts were recorded for this clonotype. The chain uses TRBV4-3 and TRBJ2-3; D is perhaps TRBD2 (5 bases). The germline V and J ends were trimmed by 3 bases and 1 base, with 8 bases remaining between them. This CDR3 is 14 amino acids long. In germline, CDR1 is LGHNA, CDR2 YSLEER. The CDR3 is CASSQFGGTDTQYF. The CDR3 nucleotides are TGCGCCAGCAGCCAGTTCGGGGGCACAGATACGCAGTATTTT.

V gene TRBV20-1 combines with J gene TRBJ2-3; TRBD2 agrees at 7 bases. V shed 3 bases, J shed 2 bases, and the junction held 11 bases outside the gene matches. CDR1 is DFQATT, CDR2 SNEGSKA, per germline (reference sequence). The CDR3 consists of 16 residues. The CDR3 reads CSARPLVGGSTDTQYF. The CDR3 coding sequence is TGCAGTGCTAGGCCCCTGGTGGGGGGGTCCACAGATACGCAGTATTTT.

This clonotype was seen a few times. CDR3 sequence (DNA): TGTGCCAGCAGCTTGGTTGGGGACTCCCCCCGTTCCCGGACCCAGTACTTC. Encoded protein: CASSLVGDSPRSRTQYF. The chain carries TRBV5-5 and TRBJ2-5; D may be TRBD2 (6 bases). Germline loops: CDR1 SGHKS, CDR2 YYEKEE (reference sequence). V lost 0 bases to trimming and J lost 7 bases, with 22 bases between them. The CDR3 loop spans 17 amino acids.

The chain has TRBV12-3 or TRBV12-4 and TRBJ1-4; 8 bases align to TRBD1. The CDR3 consists of 15 residues. The trim removed 6 bases at V and 7 bases at J, leaving 10 bases unmatched. The CDR3 loop reads CASRPLQGGSEKLFF. CDR3 nucleotides: TGTGCCAGCAGACCCTTACAGGGGGGGAGTGAAAAACTGTTTTTT.

The genes are TRBV6-2 or TRBV6-3 and TRBJ2-5; D gene unclear. CDR1 is MNHEY and CDR2 is SVGEGT in the germline V gene. The CDR3 has 17 amino acids. With 4 bases removed from V and 5 bases from J, the gap between germline ends came to 23 bases. The CDR3 region is CASSLVPGDPRMETQYF. DNA for the CDR3: TGTGCCAGCAGTTTAGTCCCAGGTGACCCCAGGATGGAGACCCAGTACTTC.

This clonotype turned up a few times. The rearrangement links TRBV7-9 to TRBJ2-5; maybe TRBD1 (5 bases). CDR1 and CDR2 from the germline V gene are SEHNR and FQNEAQ (reference sequence). The CDR3 contains 15 residues. Trimming removed 1 base from V and 4 bases from J, with 13 bases in between. Here the CDR3 reads CASSLGGHGAETQYF. The CDR3 DNA follows: TGTGCCAGCAGCTTAGGGGGCCACGGCGCAGAGACCCAGTACTTC.

The CDR3 sequence: CASRFRYNEQFF. For the CDR3, the DNA is TGTGCCAGCAGATTTAGGTACAATGAGCAGTTCTTC. The V call is TRBV28, the J call TRBJ2-1; D unclear. Deletions cut 6 bases from V and 4 bases from J, with 7 bases between. The CDR3 consists of 12 residues. Germline V gives CDR1 MDHEN, CDR2 SYDVKM. Together with reference TRBV28 and TRBJ2-1, the CDR3 gives the full variable domain: DVKVTQSSRYLVKRTGEKVFLECVQDMDHENMFWYRQDPGLGLRLIYFSYDVKMKEKGDIPEGYSVSREKKERFSLILESASTNQTSMYLCASRFRYNEQFFGPGTRLTVL.